This T cell receptor beta chain originates from a study of vaccination and CD4 T cells after COVID-19. About the study: Overlapping SARS-CoV-2, HCoV-NL63, HCoV-OC43 and HCoV-229E spike peptides stimulated the cells. Notes on the study in general: With convalescent patients, a median approximately 90% of reactive clones emerged solely after vaccination.

Sequenced with the Oncomine TCR Beta short-read assay was DNA taken from cultured CD4+ T cells. MiXCR was run by TCRdb on the PCR reads, yielding one entry per CDR3 protein. The table has 13,000 or so distinct CDR3 sequences, about three quarters seen once. The CDR3 spans 15 residues. Germline V gene data show CDR1 as SGHVS and CDR2 as FNYEAQ. About this clonotype: Its antigen is as yet unknown. Germline and junction disagree at one end, which may indicate a read error.

Treatment denoted: approximately nine-day PBMC culture with coronavirus spike peptide pools or control peptides (ViraFEST assay). This TCR derives from a human donor who had recovered from COVID-19. The sample comprised CD4+ T cells from blood, cultured in vitro. This chain uses TRBV7-6 with TRBJ2-5; weak D call: TRBD2 (5 bases). The DNA for the CDR3 is TGTGCTAGCAGCTTAGAACTAGGGTTGGTAAAGACCCAGTACTTC. Translated: CASSLELGLVKTQYF.